This T cell receptor (beta chain) is from a study of T cells in tuberculosis. Sequencing was performed with immunoSEQ multiplex PCR; in TCRdb, only in-frame clones are kept and a portion is missing. The sample lists tens of thousands of clones; approximately 90% were seen once. Time point noted: new active TB diagnosis, blood taken before or within 7 days of starting treatment. On average around 100,000 T cells per donor were immunosequenced. This sequence was found in an adult with tuberculosis. The sample in question was PBMCs, obtained at tuberculosis diagnosis.

The CDR3: CASSLAGGTTDTQYF. CDR3 coding DNA: TGCGCCAGCAGCTTGGCCGGGGGGACGACAGATACGCAGTATTTT. The J gene is TRBJ2-3, the V gene TRBV5-1; TRBD2 matches at 7 bases. CDR1 and CDR2 (germline): SGHRS, YFSETQ. This CDR3 is 15 amino acids long. The ends lost 0 bases at V and 3 bases at J; junction bases unmatched: 4.